Listed below are T cell receptor beta chains from one sample, sequenced in a study of shared clonotypes between healthy human individuals. Method: immunoSEQ multiplex PCR; TCRdb's copy keeps in-frame clones and lacks some. This table has over a million clones, around 74% appearing once. The sequenced sample was memory CD4+ T cells sorted from blood. The receptor set was obtained from a man younger than 35 in good health. Both conserved end residues are part of each CDR3. D genes are given only for firm matches. Rows give clone size only sometimes, using once, few, many, or a class for an expanded clone.

- - TRBJ2-2 TRBV19 TGTGCCAGTACCCTACAGGGTGGGACCACCGGGGAGCTGTTTTTT CASTLQGGTTGELFF
- - TRBJ1-2 TRBV6-6 TGTGCCAGCAGGGCTCCTGAGGGGTATGGCTACACCTTC CASRAPEGYGYTF
TRBD2 - TRBJ2-3 TRBV5-1 TGCGCCAGCAGCCTGGGGGGACTAGCGACAGATACGCAGTATTTT CASSLGGLATDTQYF
TRBD1 few TRBJ1-4 TRBV29-1 TGCAGCGTTGAAGTGACAGGGGAGGGTGAAAAACTGTTTTTT CSVEVTGEGEKLFF
TRBD1 - TRBJ1-2 TRBV6-6 TGTGCCAGCAGTCTGGGACAGGACTATGGCTACACCTTC CASSLGQDYGYTF
- - TRBJ2-2 TRBV10-3 TGTGCCATCAGTGAGCTCGCGCTAGACGTCGGGGAGCTGTTTTTT CAISELALDVGELFF
- - TRBJ2-2 TRBV5-1 TGCGCCAGCAGCTTGGACGGAAACACGAACACCGGGGAGCTGTTTTTT CASSLDGNTNTGELFF
- many TRBJ1-1 TRBV19 TGTGCCAGTAGTATTGACGTGGGGAGGAGCACTGAAGCTTTCTTT CASSIDVGRSTEAFF
- few TRBJ2-3 TRBV11-3 TGTGCCAGCAGCTCCCCAGGAGGGGGTACAGATACGCAGTATTTT CASSSPGGGTDTQYF
- - TRBJ2-3 TRBV6-1 TGTGCCAGCAGTGCCAGGCGACAATCAGATACGCAGTATTTT CASSARRQSDTQYF
TRBD1 - TRBJ2-7 TRBV9 TGTGCCAGCAGCACCGCCGGGACAGGGGGTCACGAGCAGTACTTC CASSTAGTGGHEQYF
- - TRBJ2-1 TRBV25-1 TGTGCCAGCAGTGAATCGAGCGGGTATAACAATGAGCAGTTCTTC CASSESSGYNNEQFF
- - TRBJ2-4 TRBV7-9 TGTGCCAGCAGCTTAAGCTACGAGTCCCAAGCCAAAAACATTCAGTACTTC CASSLSYESQAKNIQYF
- few TRBJ2-2 TRBV11-3 TGTGCCAGCAGCTTAAGGAACACCGGGGAGCTGTTTTTT CASSLRNTGELFF
TRBD1 - TRBJ1-6 TRBV7-6 TGTGCCAGCAGCTCCGGGACAGCCGCCTATAATTCACCCCTCCACTTT CASSSGTAAYNSPLHF
- - TRBJ2-7 TRBV18 TGTGCCAGCTCACCAAGGATCGGGGACGAGCAGTACTTC CASSPRIGDEQYF